This T cell receptor (beta chain) was recovered during a study of long-term antiretroviral therapy in people with HIV (dated by TCRdb to between 2021 and 2024). With regard to the full study: The earliest samples were collected about a decade before the 2015 WHO recommendation for immediate ART, when ART was typically delayed until CD4 counts fell. Whether ART initiation and durable HIV suppression were associated with changes in peripheral blood TRB repertoire composition and diversity was tested in a retrospective serial study. The cohort contributed under 200 cryopreserved PBMC samples from 30 adults with confirmed HIV infection, collected serially over a mean of approximately 6 years (range 1-12). Of the roughly 30 participants with HIV, some 12 were female. No cross-contamination during QIAcube processing was seen in test extractions of a monoclonal T-cell line run alongside 25 to 35 polyclonal samples.

Inclusion was restricted to participants for whom at least one PBMC sample before ART initiation and at least two post-ART samples were available. Treatment was received in the United States of America by all participants with HIV. Before DNA extraction, cryopreserved samples of roughly 0.85-10 million PBMC were thawed and washed. At the time of the earliest PBMC sample for each participant with HIV, ages ranged from about 23 to 60 years. Each participant contributed PBMC samples from 1-4 timepoints before ART initiation and 2-8 timepoints after ART initiation, with a median of 7 samples. Serial HIV viral load, CD4+ T-cell count, ART history and demographic data were obtained for every participant. Genomic DNA was extracted from unsorted PBMC with a Qiagen kit on a QIAcube, with processing performed in batches of 12 samples. The immunoSEQ hsTCRB v3.0 assay was used at survey level resolution to sequence the TRB variable region. TRB sequencing targeted a depth of about 40,000-50,000 T-cell genomes per sample. TRB libraries were pooled and sequenced on an Illumina MiSeq using a v3 150-cycle kit. Per the authors' processing: Repertoire analysis was performed in R inside a reproducible Nextflow workflow that covered QC, data transformation and analysis. LymphoSeq2, an R package for exploring AIRR-Seq data, was used to implement the custom analyses. After excluding a few samples that yielded fewer than 5000 total TRB sequences, approximately 180 HIV repertoires remained for analysis. Of the 180 to 200 retained HIV repertoires, under 65 were collected before and more than 120 after ART initiation. Repertoires were downsampled to 5000 TRB nucleotide sequences, with summary statistics averaged over 100 downsampling iterations. Only TRB sequences with CDR3 regions of at least seven amino acids were retained for analysis. A Shannon entropy-derived clonality score and the Gini coefficient were used to measure diversity. Repertoire networks linked the top 5000 CDR3 amino acid sequences whenever two sequences differed by an edit distance of one. For TRB CDR3 amino acid sequences, antigen specificity groups and MHC restriction were predicted with GLIPH2. To flag known CMV, EBV, HIV or tissue antigen associations, CDR3 amino acid sequences were matched against VDJdb and McPAS-TCR. Pre-ART, post-ART and control groups were compared with Wilcoxon signed-rank tests and Holm-Bonferroni correction. TCRdb holds this immuneACCESS table with in-frame rearrangements only. Some clones are missing; in checked studies, unresolved V genes explain under half, and the rest has no known cause. From that table come the V and J calls and clone size; the DNA was used to work out D and trimming. The sample has some 35,000 clones on record, 65% to 80% of them singletons. The ten largest clonotypes hold 3.4% of the sample.

The study at large found these results: The samples were dated from about 2004 to 2017, and the ART regimens that were used may be less effective than current ART regimens. The repertoire was dominated across all time points by expanded TRB clones identified before ART initiation, although this dominance was seen to fluctuate and to decrease in many PLHIV after ART. Inferences about post-ART repertoire changes are limited because no data were available on ART adherence, viral resistance or therapy changes. Because PBMC availability was limited, only the TCR beta chain was sequenced, with no alpha chain pairing. Compared with controls, HIV repertoires had narrower CDR3 length ranges, and the network structure pointed to an antigen-experienced repertoire that shifted only slightly toward naive after ART. Because pre-ART samples had limited cell numbers, unsorted PBMC were profiled rather than sorted CD4+ and CD8+ T cells. ART initiation was associated with a significant increase in TRB diversity, but diversity stayed significantly below transplant donor controls even after long-term ART.

With regard to this clone: What this receptor recognizes is not known. Base-call qualities are not available, and no considerably larger clone is one nucleotide away.

The source material was unsorted PBMCs, sampled 3 years after starting antiretroviral therapy. This receptor was obtained from a man in his forties or fifties with HIV.

At the DNA level, the sequence is TGTGCCAGCAGTCCTCAGGGGATCTCCTACGAGCAGTACTTC. Its coded protein is CASSPQGISYEQYF. In this chain, TRBV28 is recombined with TRBJ2-7, with a tentative D gene TRBD1 over 6 matching bases. V lost 5 bases and J lost 0 bases; the stretch between them is 11 bases long. CDR1 and CDR2, looked up from the germline V gene, are MDHEN and SYDVKM. The CDR3, from cysteine to phenylalanine, totals 14 residues. Solely the CDR3 DNA is kept, with 42 bases framed from the first base.